What follows is one T cell receptor (beta chain) and its context. This record belongs to a study of blood T cell repertoires in COVID-19. Trimming took 2 bases from V and 5 from J, leaving 10 bases between them. Germline loops: CDR1 SEHNR, CDR2 FQNEAQ (reference sequence). The CDR3 runs to 15 residues. TCRdb's table, derived via immunoSEQ multiplex PCR, lists solely in-frame clones and lacks some. Among a few hundred thousand clones listed, approximately 90% were seen once. The chain joins TRBV7-9 to TRBJ1-6, with a tentative D call TRBD1 (6 bases). The sequence derives from a man younger than 35 who had recovered from COVID-19. The sequenced sample consisted of PBMCs or T cells enriched from blood (not recorded which). CDR3 region: CASSLNTGHNSPLHF. CDR3 in DNA: TGTGCCAGCAGCTTAAATACAGGGCATAATTCACCCCTCCACTTT.